The next 8 T cell receptor beta chains were all read from a single sample in a study of blood T cell repertoires in COVID-19 (dated by TCRdb to 2020 to 2022). Library prep was done by the immunoSEQ multiplex PCR assay. TCRdb provides this immuneACCESS table in a form limited to in-frame rearrangements. Some clones are lacking; in checked studies, under half of them reflect an unresolved V gene, and why the rest are absent is not known. The sample table shows roughly 4,900 clones, and around 73% are seen once. The biggest ten clones account for roughly a third of the sample. The sample consisted of peripheral blood. These receptors originate from a human donor in a cohort sampled during active COVID-19.

This clone occurred once. The chain has TRBV3-1 (or the pseudogene TRBV3-2) and TRBJ2-1; D call uncertain. The CDR3 has 11 residues. CDR1 is LGHDT, CDR2 YNNKEL, per germline (reference sequence). Trimming stripped 6 bases from V and 4 bases from J, with 4 bases between. CDR3: CASRSYNEQFF. DNA of the CDR3: TGTGCCAGCAGATCATACAATGAGCAGTTCTTC.

V is TRBV10-3 and J is TRBJ2-1; D is possibly TRBD1 (5 bases). This CDR3 has 12 amino acids. V gave up 8 bases and J gave up 7 bases, with 12 bases separating them. In germline, CDR1 is ENHRY, CDR2 SYGVKD. This chain's CDR3 is CAILSHRNEQFF. CDR3 sequence (DNA): TGTGCCATCCTCTCCCACAGGAATGAGCAGTTCTTC.

The J gene is TRBJ2-5, the V gene TRBV10-3, with D unresolved. V dropped 3 bases and J dropped 6 bases, with 5 bases sitting between them. The CDR3 contains 11 residues. Germline V gene sequence: CDR1 ENHRY, CDR2 SYGVKD. This chain's CDR3 is CAISDRKTQYF. DNA for the CDR3: TGTGCCATCAGTGACAGAAAGACCCAGTACTTC.

The gene calls are TRBV7-6 and TRBJ2-1; no clear D gene. The CDR3 covers 12 residues. Germline V lookup: CDR1 SGHVS, CDR2 FNYEAQ. Trimming removed 4 bases at V and 4 bases at J, with 5 bases between. CDR3 nucleotides: TGTGCCAGCAGCTACACGTACAATGAGCAGTTCTTC. Its translation is CASSYTYNEQFF.

This clone showed up just a few times. The rearrangement uses TRBV19 and TRBJ2-7; 8 nucleotides match TRBD2. Germline trimming cut 4 bases from V and 2 bases from J; bases unmatched to any gene: 4. This CDR3 spans 14 amino acids. The germline V gene has CDR1 LNHDA and CDR2 SQIVND (reference sequence). This chain's CDR3 is CASSTSGGAYEQYF. CDR3 nucleotides: TGTGCCAGTAGTACTTCGGGAGGGGCCTACGAGCAGTACTTC.

By frequency in the sample, this clone is medium-sized. A much larger clone sits a single nucleotide away, making a read error possible. The J gene is TRBJ2-7, the V gene TRBV7-9; 12 bases map to TRBD2. The CDR3 totals 17 residues. The V segment lost 5 bases and the J segment 3 bases; nucleotides outside the gene matches: 11. CDR1 and CDR2 from the germline V gene are SEHNR and FQNEAQ (reference sequence). This CDR3 reads CASSPGGLAGGGYEQYF. In DNA form, the CDR3 reads TGTGCCAGCAGCCCCGGGGGGCTAGCGGGGGGGGGCTACGAGCAGTACTTC.

This chain joins TRBV11-2 and TRBJ1-2, with a tentative D call TRBD1 (6 bases). Trimming took 5 bases from V and 12 from J, leaving 19 bases between them. The germline V gene encodes CDR1 SGHAT and CDR2 FQNNGV. This CDR3 has 13 amino acids. Here the CDR3 DNA reads TGTGCCAGCAGCCCCCCAGGCCCATGGGGGCACACCTTC. It translates to CASSPPGPWGHTF.

The V call is TRBV2, the J call TRBJ2-7; D may be TRBD2 (6 bases). CDR3 length: 13 residues. Germline CDR1 SNHLY, CDR2 FYNNEI. Trimming shortened V by 3 bases and J by 3 bases, and 9 bases separated the two germline ends. The CDR3 region has the DNA TGTGCCAGCAGTGACCCGCGGGGCTACGAGCAGTACTTC. Its translation: CASSDPRGYEQYF. Full variable domain (outside the CDR3, taken from reference TRBV2 and TRBJ2-7): EPEVTQTPSHQVTQMGQEVILRCVPISNHLYFYWYRQILGQKVEFLVSFYNNEISEKSEIFDDQFSVERPDGSNFTLKIRSTKLEDSAMYFCASSDPRGYEQYFGPGTRLTVT.